This T cell receptor (beta chain) appears in the sequencing data of a study of T cell repertoires in cytomegalovirus infection. The wider study: Indications came from public TCR beta signatures; they pointed to CMV infection and to a matching HLA type.

This clonotype was counted at least ten times. Antigen unknown. TCRdb processed the reads anew with MiXCR; each CDR3 protein has one entry. The sample contains about 240,000 distinct CDR3 sequences, 6% to 8% of which appear only once. Study-level results: Within the response measured ex vivo, HLA-C-restricted CMV-specific TCR beta clonotypes were dominant. CMV carriers having the relevant HLA were flagged by cumulative public TCR beta family frequency.

Germline V gene data show CDR1 as DFQATT and CDR2 as SNEGSKA (reference sequence). There are 14 residues in the CDR3. Trimming took off 2 bases at V and 7 bases at J, with 18 bases between the two ends. Source material: PBMCs. V gene TRBV20-1 combines with J gene TRBJ2-7; D is tentatively TRBD1 or TRBD2 (6 bases each). This receptor was identified in a human donor in good health (CMV status not recorded). Some clones in this sample may be carry-over from other donors' samples. CDR3 sequence (DNA): TGCAGTGCTAGACCAGGAGGGGGACTTGGGGAGCAGTACTTC. It specifies CSARPGGGLGEQYF.